The clone carrying this T cell receptor beta chain appeared many times. CDR1 is KGHSH, CDR2 LQKENI, per germline. Trimming removed 8 bases from V and 4 bases from J; junction bases left unmatched: 9. The CDR3 runs 15 residues. TCRdb reanalysed the 5' RACE reads using MiXCR and keeps one entry per CDR3 protein. This table holds roughly 450,000 distinct CDR3 sequences, approximately 18% found once. The record originates from a study of T-cell memory formation after mild COVID-19. This clonotype was sampled from an adult woman who had mild COVID-19 (a few samples of this study predate the infection). Cell type and time point are not known. Source material: PBMCs or a T cell subset sorted from them (not recorded which). V is TRBV18 and J is TRBJ2-7, with 12 bases matching TRBD1. Written as DNA, the CDR3 is TGTGCCAGCAGCCAGCCGGGACAGGGGGCGTACGAGCAGTACTTC. Translated: CASSQPGQGAYEQYF.